This T cell receptor beta chain was sequenced in a study of patients and donors after allogeneic stem cell transplantation. This clonotype has only a few counts. In germline, CDR1 is SGHRS, CDR2 YFSETQ. CDR3 length: 13 amino acids. V was shortened by 3 bases and J by 5 bases, with 9 bases between the two germline ends. TCRdb re-analysed the RT-PCR reads in MiXCR, keeping a single row per CDR3 protein. Of 150,000 or so distinct CDR3 sequences listed, 24% are singletons. The chain is built from TRBV5-1 and TRBJ2-1, with D tentatively TRBD1 or TRBD2 (5 bases each). This sequence was found in a human donor who was either an allogeneic HSCT recipient or a stem cell or donor lymphocyte infusion donor (not recorded which). It is not recorded whose cells these are; they may come from a transplant donor. Sample: blood, either unsorted or a sorted T cell fraction (not recorded which). CDR3 amino acids: CASSSGPHNEQFF. The CDR3 bases are TGCGCCAGCAGCTCGGGACCTCACAATGAGCAGTTCTTC. The whole variable domain, remainder taken from reference TRBV5-1 and TRBJ2-1, is KAGVTQTPRYLIKTRGQQVTLSCSPISGHRSVSWYQQTPGQGLQFLFEYFSETQRNKGNFPGRFSGRQFSNSRSEMNVSTLELGDSALYLCASSSGPHNEQFFGPGTRLTVL.